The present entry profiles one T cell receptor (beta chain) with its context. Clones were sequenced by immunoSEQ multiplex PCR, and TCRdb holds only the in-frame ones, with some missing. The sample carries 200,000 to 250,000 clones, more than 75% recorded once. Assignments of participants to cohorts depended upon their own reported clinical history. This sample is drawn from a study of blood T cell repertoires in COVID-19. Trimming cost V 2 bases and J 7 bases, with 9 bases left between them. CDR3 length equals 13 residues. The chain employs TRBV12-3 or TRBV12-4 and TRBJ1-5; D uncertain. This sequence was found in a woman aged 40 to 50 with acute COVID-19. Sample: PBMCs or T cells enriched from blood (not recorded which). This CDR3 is CASSLNGQQPQHF. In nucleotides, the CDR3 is TGTGCCAGCAGTTTAAATGGGCAACAGCCCCAGCATTTT.